This TCR beta chain was obtained from a study of cytomegalovirus exposure and HLA in healthy donors. Across the study: Counted in an early data release were 65 million to 100 million unique TCRs from HLA-typed donors. Falling in the Caucasian-associated ancestry cluster were less than 85% of 350 to 400 genotyped donors.

These donors, healthy bone marrow donors, were studied. Study observations and caveats: Later genetic work tied a missense DCLRE1C variant to beta-chain V and J trimming.

The study ran its PCR with 60 Vbeta and 13 Jbeta primers. Sequencing used immunoSEQ multiplex PCR; TCRdb keeps in-frame clones, though not all of them. In the table there are some 120,000 clones, 77% of which are singletons. Of note for this clone: Its antigen remains unknown.

Sequenced: PBMCs. This TCR derives from a man aged 35 to 55 in good health and CMV-seropositive.

The CDR3 is CASSQLGGFQPQHF. CDR3 in DNA: TGTGCCAGCAGCCAACTTGGGGGGTTCCAGCCCCAGCATTTT. The rearrangement uses TRBV4-2 and TRBJ1-5, with D possibly matching TRBD1 (5 bases). The germline gives CDR1 LGHNA, CDR2 YNFKEQ. CDR3 length: 14 amino acids. V lost 2 bases to trimming and J lost 7 bases, with 12 bases between them.